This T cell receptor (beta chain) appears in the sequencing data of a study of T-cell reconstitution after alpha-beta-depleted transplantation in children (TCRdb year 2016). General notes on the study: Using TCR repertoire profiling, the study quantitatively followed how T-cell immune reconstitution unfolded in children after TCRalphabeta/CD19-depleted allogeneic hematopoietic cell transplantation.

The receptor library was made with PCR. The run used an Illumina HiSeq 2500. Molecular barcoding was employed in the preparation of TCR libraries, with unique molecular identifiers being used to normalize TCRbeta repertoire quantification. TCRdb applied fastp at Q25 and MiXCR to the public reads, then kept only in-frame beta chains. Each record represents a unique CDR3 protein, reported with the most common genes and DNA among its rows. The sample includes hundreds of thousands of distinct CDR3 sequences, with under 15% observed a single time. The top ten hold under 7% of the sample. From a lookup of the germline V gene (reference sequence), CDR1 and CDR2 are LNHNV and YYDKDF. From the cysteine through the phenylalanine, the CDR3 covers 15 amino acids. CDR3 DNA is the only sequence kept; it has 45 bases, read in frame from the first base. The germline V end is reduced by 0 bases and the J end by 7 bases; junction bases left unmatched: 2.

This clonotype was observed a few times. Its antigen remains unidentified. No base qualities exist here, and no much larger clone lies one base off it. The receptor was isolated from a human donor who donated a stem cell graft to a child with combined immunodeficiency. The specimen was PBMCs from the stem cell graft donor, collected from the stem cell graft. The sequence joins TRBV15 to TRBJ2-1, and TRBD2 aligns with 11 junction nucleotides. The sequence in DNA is TGTGCCACCAGCAGAGATTTAGCGGGGGGGAATGAGCAGTTCTTC. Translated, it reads CATSRDLAGGNEQFF.